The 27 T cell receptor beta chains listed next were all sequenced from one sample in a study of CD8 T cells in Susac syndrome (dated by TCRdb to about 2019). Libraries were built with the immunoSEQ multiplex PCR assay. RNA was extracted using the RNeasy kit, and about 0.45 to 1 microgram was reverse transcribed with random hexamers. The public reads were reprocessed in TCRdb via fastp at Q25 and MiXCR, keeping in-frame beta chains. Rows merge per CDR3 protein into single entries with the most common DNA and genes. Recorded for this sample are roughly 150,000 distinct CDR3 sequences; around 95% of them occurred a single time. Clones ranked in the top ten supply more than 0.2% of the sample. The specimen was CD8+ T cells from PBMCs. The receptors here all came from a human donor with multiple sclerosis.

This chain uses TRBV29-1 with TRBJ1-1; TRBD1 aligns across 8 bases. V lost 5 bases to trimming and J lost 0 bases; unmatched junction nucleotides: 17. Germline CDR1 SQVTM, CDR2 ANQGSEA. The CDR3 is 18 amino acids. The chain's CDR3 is CSVLGIGRQGRMNTEAFF. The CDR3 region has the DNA TGCAGCGTTTTAGGTATTGGGAGACAGGGGCGCATGAACACTGAAGCTTTCTTT.

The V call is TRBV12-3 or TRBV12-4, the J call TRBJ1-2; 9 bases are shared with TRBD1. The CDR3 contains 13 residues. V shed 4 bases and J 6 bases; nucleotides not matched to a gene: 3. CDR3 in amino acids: CASSSRTGDGYTF. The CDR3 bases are TGTGCCAGCAGTTCCCGGACAGGGGATGGCTACACCTTC.

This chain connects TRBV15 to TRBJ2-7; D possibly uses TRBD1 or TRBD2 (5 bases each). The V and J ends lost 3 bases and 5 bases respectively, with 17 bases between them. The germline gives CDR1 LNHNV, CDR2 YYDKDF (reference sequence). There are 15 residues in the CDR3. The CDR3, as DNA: TGTGCCACCAGCAGCGTTGGGGGTCCGAGAAACGAGCAGTACTTC. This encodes CATSSVGGPRNEQYF.

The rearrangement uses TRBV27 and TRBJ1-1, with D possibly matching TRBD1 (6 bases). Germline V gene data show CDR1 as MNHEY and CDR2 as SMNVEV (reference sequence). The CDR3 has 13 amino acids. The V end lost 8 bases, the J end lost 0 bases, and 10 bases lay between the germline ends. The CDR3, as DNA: TGTGCCAGCTCAGGGGCGATGAACACTGAAGCTTTCTTT. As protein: CASSGAMNTEAFF.

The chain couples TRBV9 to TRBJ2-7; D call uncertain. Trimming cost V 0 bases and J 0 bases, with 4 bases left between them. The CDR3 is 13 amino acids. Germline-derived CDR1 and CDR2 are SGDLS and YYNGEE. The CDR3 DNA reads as TGTGCCAGCAGCGTAGGGGTCTCCTACGAGCAGTACTTC. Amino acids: CASSVGVSYEQYF.

The CDR3 protein is CASSPTGTYYEQYF. The CDR3 nucleotides read TGTGCCAGCAGTCCAACCGGGACATACTACGAGCAGTACTTC. This chain connects TRBV27 to TRBJ2-7; TRBD1 might be the D (6 bases). V lost 5 bases and J lost 3, with 14 bases in between. This CDR3 spans 14 amino acids. Germline V gene data show CDR1 as MNHEY and CDR2 as SMNVEV (reference sequence).

CDR3 sequence (DNA): TGTGCCAGCAGCTACACCCCCGGGACTACGTACAATGAGCAGTTCTTC. It codes for CASSYTPGTTYNEQFF. The gene calls are TRBV7-9 and TRBJ2-1; 7 positions agree with TRBD2. V dropped 4 bases and J dropped 4; count of bases not matched to a gene: 10. The CDR3 runs 16 residues. Germline V gives CDR1 SEHNR, CDR2 FQNEAQ (reference sequence).

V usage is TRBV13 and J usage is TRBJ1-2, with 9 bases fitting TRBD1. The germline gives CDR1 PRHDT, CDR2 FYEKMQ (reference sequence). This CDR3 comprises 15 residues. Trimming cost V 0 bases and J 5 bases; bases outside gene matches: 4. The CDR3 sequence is CASSLGTGGFYGYTF. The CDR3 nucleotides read TGTGCCAGCAGCTTAGGTACAGGGGGCTTTTATGGCTACACCTTC.

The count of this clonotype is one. CDR3 loop: CASSPGGSTQYF. CDR3 nucleotide sequence: TGTGCCAGCAGCCCTGGCGGGTCAACGCAGTATTTT. The chain is built from TRBV5-6 and TRBJ2-3; maybe TRBD2 (5 bases). V was trimmed by 4 bases and J by 9 bases, leaving 12 bases between them. The CDR3 length is 12 residues. In germline, CDR1 is SGHDT, CDR2 YYEEEE. The whole variable domain, filled in from reference TRBV5-6 and TRBJ2-3, reads DAGVTQSPTHLIKTRGQQVTLRCSPKSGHDTVSWYQQALGQGPQFIFQYYEEEERQRGNFPDRFSGHQFPNYSSELNVNALLLGDSALYLCASSPGGSTQYFGPGTRLTVL.

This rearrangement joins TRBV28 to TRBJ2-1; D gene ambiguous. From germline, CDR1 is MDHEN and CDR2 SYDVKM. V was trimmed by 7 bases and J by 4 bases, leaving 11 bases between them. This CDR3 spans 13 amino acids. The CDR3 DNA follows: TGTGCCAGCAAGTTCCCGGGTTACAATGAGCAGTTCTTC. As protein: CASKFPGYNEQFF.

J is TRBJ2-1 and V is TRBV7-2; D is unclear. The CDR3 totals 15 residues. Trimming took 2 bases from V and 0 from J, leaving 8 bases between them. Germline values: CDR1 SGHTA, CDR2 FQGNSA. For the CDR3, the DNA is TGTGCCAGCAGCTTAAGCGCCAGCTCCTACAATGAGCAGTTCTTC. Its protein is CASSLSASSYNEQFF. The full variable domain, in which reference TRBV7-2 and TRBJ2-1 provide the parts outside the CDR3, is GAGVSQSPSNKVTEKGKDVELRCDPISGHTALYWYRQSLGQGLEFLIYFQGNSAPDKSGLPSDRFSAERTGGSVSTLTIQRTQQEDSAVYLCASSLSASSYNEQFFGPGTRLTVL.

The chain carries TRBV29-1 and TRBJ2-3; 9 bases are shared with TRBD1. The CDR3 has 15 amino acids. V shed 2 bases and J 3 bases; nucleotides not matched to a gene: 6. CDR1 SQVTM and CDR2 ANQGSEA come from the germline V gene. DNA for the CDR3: TGCAGCGTTGAACTACAGGGGGCTGGGACAGATACGCAGTATTTT. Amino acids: CSVELQGAGTDTQYF.

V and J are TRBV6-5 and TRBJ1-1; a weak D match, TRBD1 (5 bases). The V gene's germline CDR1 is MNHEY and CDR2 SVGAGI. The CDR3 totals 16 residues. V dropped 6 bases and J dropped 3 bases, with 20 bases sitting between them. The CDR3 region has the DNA TGTGCCAGCAGATACAGGACGGCCGCGGTGGACACTGAAGCTTTCTTT. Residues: CASRYRTAAVDTEAFF.

CDR3 DNA: TGCAGTGGGCATGGCTACACCTTC. Protein: CSGHGYTF. The chain links TRBV20-1 to TRBJ1-2; no clear D. Germline-derived CDR1 and CDR2 are DFQATT and SNEGSKA (reference sequence). V lost 7 bases, J lost 6 bases, and 3 bases lay in between. CDR3 size: 8 residues.

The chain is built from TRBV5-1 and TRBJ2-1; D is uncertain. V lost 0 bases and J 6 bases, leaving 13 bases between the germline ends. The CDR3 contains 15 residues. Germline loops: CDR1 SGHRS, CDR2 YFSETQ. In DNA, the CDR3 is TGCGCCAGCAGCTTGGTGATGCCCAGGTTCAATGAGCAGTTCTTC. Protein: CASSLVMPRFNEQFF.

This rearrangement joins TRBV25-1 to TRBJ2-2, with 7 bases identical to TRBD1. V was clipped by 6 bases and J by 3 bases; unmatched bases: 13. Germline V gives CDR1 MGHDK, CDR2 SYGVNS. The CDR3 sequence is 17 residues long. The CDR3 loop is CASRGPRQGIYTGELFF. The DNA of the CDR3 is TGTGCCAGCAGGGGCCCTCGACAGGGAATTTACACCGGGGAGCTGTTTTTT.

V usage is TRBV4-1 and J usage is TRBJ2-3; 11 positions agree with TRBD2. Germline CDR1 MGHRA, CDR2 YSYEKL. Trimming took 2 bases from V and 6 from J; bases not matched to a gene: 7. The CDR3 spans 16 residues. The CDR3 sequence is CASSQRLAGGGDTQYF. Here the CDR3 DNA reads TGCGCCAGCAGCCAACGGCTAGCGGGGGGTGGGGATACGCAGTATTTT.

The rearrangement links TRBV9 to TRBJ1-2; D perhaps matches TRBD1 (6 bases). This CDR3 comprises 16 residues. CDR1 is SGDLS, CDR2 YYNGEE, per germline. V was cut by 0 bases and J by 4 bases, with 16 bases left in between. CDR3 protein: CASSVGQDEGVYGYTF. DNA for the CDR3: TGTGCCAGCAGCGTAGGACAGGACGAGGGGGTCTATGGCTACACCTTC.

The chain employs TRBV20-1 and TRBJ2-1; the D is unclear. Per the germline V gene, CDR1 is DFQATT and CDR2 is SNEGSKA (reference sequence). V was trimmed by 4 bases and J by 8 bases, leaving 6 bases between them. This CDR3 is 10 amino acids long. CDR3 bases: TGCAGTGCTATTTGGGATGAGCAGTTCTTC. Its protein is CSAIWDEQFF.

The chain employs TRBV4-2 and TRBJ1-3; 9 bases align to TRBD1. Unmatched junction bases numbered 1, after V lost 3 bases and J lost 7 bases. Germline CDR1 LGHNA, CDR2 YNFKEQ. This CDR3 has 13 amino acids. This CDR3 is CASSQGQGNTIYF. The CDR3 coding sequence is TGTGCCAGCAGCCAGGGACAGGGCAACACCATATATTTT.

The CDR3, as DNA: TGTGCCAGCAGCGACCGGACAGGACGCTATGGCTACACCTTC. This codes for CASSDRTGRYGYTF. The V and J genes are TRBV9 and TRBJ1-2; 7 bases align to TRBD1. This CDR3 contains 14 residues. The V gene's germline CDR1 is SGDLS and CDR2 YYNGEE. The V and J ends lost 3 bases and 4 bases, in that order; junction bases with no gene match: 6.

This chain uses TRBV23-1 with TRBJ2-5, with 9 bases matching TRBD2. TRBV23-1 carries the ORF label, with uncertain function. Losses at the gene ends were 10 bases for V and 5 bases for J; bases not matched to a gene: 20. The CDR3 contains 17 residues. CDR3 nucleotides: TGCGCCACCTGCATACTAGCGGGTCACCCTCGAGGGGAGACCCAGTACTTC. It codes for CATCILAGHPRGETQYF.

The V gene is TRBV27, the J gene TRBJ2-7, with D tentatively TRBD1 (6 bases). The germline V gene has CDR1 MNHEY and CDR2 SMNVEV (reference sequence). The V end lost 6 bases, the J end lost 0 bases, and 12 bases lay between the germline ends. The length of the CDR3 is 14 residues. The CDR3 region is CASSRDRTSYEQYF. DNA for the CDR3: TGTGCCAGCAGCCGAGACAGGACCTCCTACGAGCAGTACTTC.

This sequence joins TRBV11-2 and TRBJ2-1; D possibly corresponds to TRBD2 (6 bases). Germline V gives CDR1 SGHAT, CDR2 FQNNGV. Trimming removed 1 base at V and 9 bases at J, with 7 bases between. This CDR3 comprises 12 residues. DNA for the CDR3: TGTGCCAGCAGCTTAGTGGGGGGTGAGCAGTTCTTC. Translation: CASSLVGGEQFF.

The DNA of the CDR3 is TGTGCCAGCAGCCAACCGGGACAGAGTCTGTACGAGCAGTACTTC. Amino acids: CASSQPGQSLYEQYF. This chain links TRBV3-1 with TRBJ2-7; 7 nucleotides align to TRBD1. The ends lost 2 bases at V and 4 bases at J; junction bases unmatched: 8. Germline V CDR1 and CDR2: LGHDT, YNNKEL (reference sequence). The CDR3 spans 15 residues.

CDR3 in amino acids: CASIKDSALEDTQYF. CDR3 in DNA: TGTGCCAGCATCAAGGACTCAGCCCTGGAAGATACGCAGTATTTT. The chain carries TRBV12-3 or TRBV12-4 and TRBJ2-3; tentative D call: TRBD2 (5 bases). The CDR3 extends over 15 amino acids. The V gene lost 7 bases and the J gene lost 5 bases, with 19 bases spanning the gap.

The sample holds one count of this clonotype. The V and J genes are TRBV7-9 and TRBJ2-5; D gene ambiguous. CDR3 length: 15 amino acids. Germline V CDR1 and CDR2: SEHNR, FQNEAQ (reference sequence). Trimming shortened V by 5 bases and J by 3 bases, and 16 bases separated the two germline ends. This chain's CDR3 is CASSAEGSKKETQYF. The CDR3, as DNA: TGTGCCAGCAGCGCTGAAGGGTCTAAGAAAGAGACCCAGTACTTC.